What follows are 32 T cell receptor beta chains derived from one specimen sequenced in a study of CD8+ T cells in alopecia areata. Extraction and reverse transcription of RNA yielded cDNA as the sequencing template. TCRdb's copy holds only in-frame clones and misses some; the assay was immunoSEQ multiplex PCR. The data contain about 150,000 clones, around 54% of them singletons. Sequencing used CD4+ T cells sorted from blood. The receptors were gathered from a human donor in good health.

The rearrangement uses TRBV11-2 and TRBJ2-5, with TRBD2 identical over 15 bases. The CDR3 sequence is 17 residues long. Trimming removed 1 base from V and 3 bases from J; junction bases left unmatched: 3. CDR1 and CDR2 (germline): SGHAT, FQNNGV. The CDR3 bases are TGTGCCAGCAGCTTAGGTGGACTAGCGGGAGGGAAAGAGACCCAGTACTTC. Translation gives CASSLGGLAGGKETQYF.

CDR3 protein: CATGVGDVETQYF. The CDR3 DNA sequence: TGTGCCACGGGGGTGGGAGACGTAGAGACCCAGTACTTC. The chain uses TRBV10-3 and TRBJ2-5; TRBD2 might be the D (6 bases). The CDR3 totals 13 residues. Between the trimmed V and J ends, which lost 10 bases and 4 bases, there was a span of 16 bases. Germline-derived CDR1 and CDR2 are ENHRY and SYGVKD.

The CDR3 DNA reads TGCAGTGCTAGCCCAGTCACCGAGCAGTACTTC. Protein product: CSASPVTEQYF. This sequence joins TRBV20-1 and TRBJ2-7; no clear D gene. There are 11 residues in the CDR3. Germline V gives CDR1 DFQATT, CDR2 SNEGSKA (reference sequence). V lost 3 bases and J lost 6, with 9 bases in between.

The V call is TRBV6-1, the J call TRBJ2-7; tentative D call: TRBD1 (6 bases). This CDR3 is built from 14 residues. CDR1 and CDR2 (germline): MNHNS, SASEGT. Trimming took 7 bases from V and 0 from J, leaving 13 bases between them. The CDR3 DNA sequence: TGTGCCAGCATCTCCGGGACACACTCCTACGAGCAGTACTTC. Amino acids: CASISGTHSYEQYF.

This chain joins TRBV6-5 and TRBJ2-7; 10 bases are a match to TRBD1. The V gene's germline CDR1 is MNHEY and CDR2 SVGAGI. This CDR3 spans 15 amino acids. V shed 5 bases, J shed 4 bases, and the junction held 8 bases outside the gene matches. CDR3 DNA: TGTGCCAGCAGTCCGTTACCGGGACAGGGGTACGAGCAGTACTTC. This gives the protein CASSPLPGQGYEQYF.

The gene calls are TRBV14 and TRBJ1-2; D call uncertain. CDR3 size: 12 residues. Trimming took off 0 bases at V and 9 bases at J, with 8 bases between the two ends. Germline CDR1 is SGHDN and CDR2 is FVKESK. CDR3 coding DNA: TGTGCCAGCAGCCAAGACCTCGTACGCTACACCTTC. Translation: CASSQDLVRYTF.

Comment on this clone: Other DNA sequences in the sample encode the same CDR3. CDR3 DNA sequence: TGCAGCGTTGTGGGATCCTCCTACGAGCAGTACTTC. Residues: CSVVGSSYEQYF. The chain recombines TRBV29-1 with TRBJ2-7; D call uncertain. In germline, CDR1 is SQVTM, CDR2 ANQGSEA. Trimming took off 4 bases at V and 0 bases at J, with 7 bases between the two ends. The CDR3 totals 12 residues.

This clone was seen more than once but under ten times. The chain joins TRBV27 to TRBJ2-1, with TRBD2 matching 10 bases. V gave up 5 bases and J gave up 8 bases; unmatched junction bases: 9. The CDR3 runs to 15 residues. The germline CDR1 and CDR2 sequences are MNHEY and SMNVEV (reference sequence). The CDR3 loop is CASSVRGLAIDEQFF. CDR3 nucleotide sequence: TGTGCCAGCAGTGTACGGGGACTAGCGATCGATGAGCAGTTCTTC.

The rearrangement uses TRBV7-2 and TRBJ1-1; D may be TRBD1 (5 bases). Germline lookup yields CDR1 SGHTA and CDR2 FQGNSA. This CDR3 spans 15 amino acids. V gave up 1 base and J gave up 1 base, with 10 bases separating them. CDR3: CASSLDGGSNTEAFF. Here the CDR3 DNA reads TGTGCCAGCAGCTTAGATGGGGGATCGAACACTGAAGCTTTCTTT. Variable domain in full (rest from reference TRBV7-2 and TRBJ1-1): GAGVSQSPSNKVTEKGKDVELRCDPISGHTALYWYRQSLGQGLEFLIYFQGNSAPDKSGLPSDRFSAERTGGSVSTLTIQRTQQEDSAVYLCASSLDGGSNTEAFFGQGTRLTVV.

There are a few counts of this clone. The chain uses TRBV23-1 and TRBJ2-2, with TRBD1 as a possible D gene (5 bases). TRBV23-1 falls under the ORF class, with uncertain function. The length of the CDR3 is 14 residues. Trimming took 8 bases from V and 6 from J, leaving 16 bases between them. DNA for the CDR3: TGCGCCAGCCTGGAGCAGGGTATTTCCGGGGAGCTGTTTTTT. Protein sequence: CASLEQGISGELFF.

This sequence joins TRBV19 and TRBJ2-7, with 9 bases identical to TRBD2. Germline V lookup: CDR1 LNHDA, CDR2 SQIVND (reference sequence). The ends lost 4 bases at V and 5 bases at J; junction bases unmatched: 0. The CDR3 length is 12 residues. The DNA for the CDR3 is TGTGCCAGTAGTAGGACTAGCGACGAGCAGTACTTC. Its protein product is CASSRTSDEQYF.

This sequence joins TRBV9 and TRBJ2-5, with D possibly matching TRBD1 (5 bases). The ends were cut back, 0 bases at V and 1 base at J, with 10 bases in the middle. From germline, CDR1 is SGDLS and CDR2 YYNGEE. This CDR3 has 15 amino acids. The CDR3 nucleotides are TGTGCCAGCAGCGTAGGATGGGGCATCCAAGAGACCCAGTACTTC. Residues: CASSVGWGIQETQYF.

DNA for the CDR3: TGTGCCAGCAGACAGGGGTCGGTGGACATTCAGTACTTC. This sequence encodes CASRQGSVDIQYF. The V call is TRBV25-1, the J call TRBJ2-4; TRBD1 matches at 7 bases. This CDR3 has 13 residues. Germline trimming cut 6 bases from V and 8 bases from J; bases unmatched to any gene: 7. Germline V CDR1 and CDR2: MGHDK, SYGVNS.

The rearrangement joins TRBV5-1 to TRBJ1-1; D not certain. This CDR3 contains 14 residues. The ends were cut back, 2 bases at V and 1 base at J, with 9 bases in the middle. Per the germline V gene, CDR1 is SGHRS and CDR2 is YFSETQ. This CDR3 is CASSFGGSNTEAFF. In DNA, the CDR3 is TGCGCCAGCAGCTTTGGAGGTTCGAACACTGAAGCTTTCTTT.

This clone came up a few times. The rearrangement joins TRBV6-5 to TRBJ2-6; the D is unclear. Germline V gives CDR1 MNHEY, CDR2 SVGAGI. The CDR3 loop spans 15 amino acids. Trimming cost V 6 bases and J 1 base, with 10 bases left between them. CDR3 sequence: CASRPQRSGANVLTF. DNA for the CDR3: TGTGCCAGCAGGCCACAGCGATCTGGGGCCAACGTCCTGACTTTC.

The V and J genes are TRBV15 and TRBJ2-2, with 8 bases lining up with TRBD1. The CDR3 has 15 amino acids. After removal of 5 bases from V and 5 bases from J, the junction contained 7 bases not matched to a gene. CDR1 and CDR2 (germline): LNHNV, YYDKDF (reference sequence). CDR3 in amino acids: CATSGTGGWTGELFF. In nucleotides, the CDR3 is TGTGCCACCAGCGGAACAGGGGGTTGGACCGGGGAGCTGTTTTTT. Filled out from reference TRBV15 and TRBJ2-2, the complete variable domain reads DAMVIQNPRYQVTQFGKPVTLSCSQTLNHNVMYWYQQKSSQAPKLLFHYYDKDFNNEADTPDNFQSRRPNTSFCFLDIRSPGLGDTAMYLCATSGTGGWTGELFFGEGSRLTVL.

A few counts support this clone. The chain carries TRBV29-1 and TRBJ2-3; D is uncertain. V was shortened by 7 bases and J by 1 base, with 6 bases between the two germline ends. CDR3 size: 11 residues. Germline CDR1 and CDR2: SQVTM and ANQGSEA. The CDR3 here is CSAERTDTQYF. The CDR3, as DNA: TGCAGCGCAGAGCGCACAGATACGCAGTATTTT.

The chain recombines TRBV7-2 with TRBJ1-4; maybe TRBD1 (5 bases). The CDR3 contains 14 residues. Between the trimmed V and J ends, which lost 0 bases and 7 bases, there was a span of 9 bases. The germline V gene encodes CDR1 SGHTA and CDR2 FQGNSA. The CDR3 region has the DNA TGTGCCAGCAGCTTAGCAGGGGTTGGTGAAAAACTGTTTTTT. This translates into CASSLAGVGEKLFF.

The V gene is TRBV30, the J gene TRBJ2-5, with D tentatively TRBD1 or TRBD2 (5 bases each). V was trimmed by 5 bases and J by 5 bases, leaving 15 bases between them. The CDR3 has 13 residues. Germline CDR1 reads GTSNPN; CDR2 reads SVGIG (reference sequence). DNA for the CDR3: TGTGCCTGGGGCCAGGGTTCGGGGGAGACCCAGTACTTC. Its protein is CAWGQGSGETQYF.

This clone was observed a few times. This chain joins TRBV6-6 and TRBJ2-3; D may be TRBD2 (5 bases). In germline, CDR1 is MNHNY, CDR2 SVGAGI (reference sequence). Trimming cost V 10 bases and J 1 base, with 12 bases left between them. The CDR3 is 13 amino acids. For the CDR3, the DNA is TGTGCCATCCGAGGGCCCCGCACAGATACGCAGTATTTT. As protein: CAIRGPRTDTQYF.

V is TRBV5-1 and J is TRBJ1-3; no firm D call. Trimming removed 4 bases from V and 2 bases from J, with 16 bases in between. Germline CDR1 is SGHRS and CDR2 is YFSETQ. The CDR3 contains 16 residues. The CDR3 DNA is TGCGCCAGCAGCCTTACTACGGGTCTCACTGGAAACACCATATATTTT. Translated, it gives CASSLTTGLTGNTIYF.

The chain recombines TRBV2 with TRBJ1-3; no definite D call. Germline lookup yields CDR1 SNHLY and CDR2 FYNNEI. V lost 4 bases, J lost 5 bases, and 12 bases lay in between. The CDR3 is 14 residues long. The CDR3 spells CASSVFGIRNTIYF. CDR3 nucleotide sequence: TGTGCCAGCAGTGTGTTTGGAATTAGAAACACCATATATTTT.

The rearrangement joins TRBV9 to TRBJ2-3; D is unclear. The V and J ends lost 0 bases and 0 bases respectively, with 5 bases between them. CDR1 SGDLS and CDR2 YYNGEE come from the germline V gene. The CDR3 has 14 residues. DNA of the CDR3: TGTGCCAGCAGCGTAGGCGGTAGCACAGATACGCAGTATTTT. This sequence encodes CASSVGGSTDTQYF.

This clone was seen only a few times. The CDR3 nucleotides are TGTGCCAGCAGCCGGACCTATGGCTACACCTTC. Residues: CASSRTYGYTF. The V gene is TRBV28, the J gene TRBJ1-2; D unresolved. This CDR3 has 11 amino acids. Looked up from germline, CDR1 is MDHEN and CDR2 is SYDVKM. The V gene lost 6 bases and the J gene lost 4 bases, with 6 bases spanning the gap.

This clone was counted once. This chain joins TRBV30 and TRBJ1-1; tentatively, D is TRBD1 (6 bases). CDR1 and CDR2 from the germline V gene are GTSNPN and SVGIG (reference sequence). With 2 bases removed from V and 7 bases from J, the gap between germline ends came to 11 bases. The CDR3 has 12 residues. The CDR3 bases are TGTGCCTGGAGTCCAGGGGAAGGTGAAGCTTTCTTT. Protein product: CAWSPGEGEAFF.

The table lists this clone with a few counts. The gene calls are TRBV13 and TRBJ1-1, with TRBD1 as a possible D gene (5 bases). The V and J ends lost 5 bases and 5 bases respectively, with 18 bases between them. Germline values: CDR1 PRHDT, CDR2 FYEKMQ (reference sequence). The CDR3 consists of 15 residues. The CDR3 bases are TGTGCCAGCAGCGCGATTCGCCAGGGATCTACTGAAGCTTTCTTT. It is translated as CASSAIRQGSTEAFF.

The chain carries TRBV6-5 and TRBJ2-7; 10 nucleotides match TRBD1. The CDR3 has 14 residues. V lost 4 bases and J lost 7; bases outside the gene matches: 7. CDR1 is MNHEY, CDR2 SVGAGI, per germline. CDR3 region: CASSWDRGSGEQYF. In DNA, the CDR3 is TGTGCCAGCAGTTGGGACAGGGGAAGTGGTGAGCAGTACTTC.

This clone has just a few counts. The chain recombines TRBV7-2 with TRBJ2-1; 7 bases are shared with TRBD2. CDR3 length: 14 amino acids. V gave up 2 bases and J gave up 10 bases; unmatched junction bases: 8. Germline values: CDR1 SGHTA, CDR2 FQGNSA. This CDR3 reads CASSLMSAGREQFF. The CDR3 coding sequence is TGTGCCAGCAGCTTAATGTCAGCGGGACGGGAGCAGTTCTTC.

CDR3 residues: CSSGGASTDTQYF. For the CDR3, the DNA is TGCAGTAGTGGGGGAGCTAGCACAGATACGCAGTATTTT. The rearrangement links TRBV29-1 to TRBJ2-3; perhaps D is TRBD1 or TRBD2 (5 bases each). The germline V gene encodes CDR1 SQVTM and CDR2 ANQGSEA. This CDR3 is 13 amino acids long.

This clone was detected only once. The chain carries TRBV7-2 and TRBJ2-1; D is perhaps TRBD2 (6 bases). There are 17 residues in the CDR3. V was shortened by 5 bases and J by 9 bases, with 26 bases between the two germline ends. Germline lookup yields CDR1 SGHTA and CDR2 FQGNSA. The CDR3 DNA reads as TGTGCCAGCAGCCCCCAATGGGGGGAACCGTCCGAAGGTGAGCAGTTCTTC. Residues: CASSPQWGEPSEGEQFF.

This rearrangement joins TRBV29-1 to TRBJ1-2; 8 positions match TRBD1. CDR1 is SQVTM and CDR2 is ANQGSEA in the germline V gene. CDR3 length equals 11 residues. Trimming took 8 bases from V and 6 from J; bases not matched to a gene: 5. The CDR3 loop reads CSTDREDGYTF. The DNA of the CDR3 is TGCAGCACGGACAGGGAGGATGGCTACACCTTC.

This chain joins TRBV5-1 and TRBJ2-2; D is ambiguous. Looked up from germline, CDR1 is SGHRS and CDR2 is YFSETQ. V gave up 5 bases and J gave up 5 bases, with 10 bases separating them. This CDR3 is built from 13 residues. CDR3 in DNA: TGCGCCAGCAGACCCTTGGGAACCGGGGAGCTGTTTTTT. Protein: CASRPLGTGELFF.